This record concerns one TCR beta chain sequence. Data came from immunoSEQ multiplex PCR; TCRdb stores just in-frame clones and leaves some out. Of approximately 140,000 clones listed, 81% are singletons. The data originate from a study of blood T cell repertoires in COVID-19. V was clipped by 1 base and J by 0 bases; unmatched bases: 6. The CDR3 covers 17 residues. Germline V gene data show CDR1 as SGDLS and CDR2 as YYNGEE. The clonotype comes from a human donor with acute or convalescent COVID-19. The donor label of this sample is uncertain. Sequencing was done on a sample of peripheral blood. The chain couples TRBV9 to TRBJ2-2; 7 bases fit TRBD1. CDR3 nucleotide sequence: TGTGCCAGCAGCGTACCCGGGACAGCGGCGAACACCGGGGAGCTGTTTTTT. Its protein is CASSVPGTAANTGELFF.